A single sample gave rise to the 7 T cell receptor beta chains below, sequenced in a study of T cell responses to AZD1222 COVID-19 vaccine. Generated by immunoSEQ multiplex PCR, the TCRdb table keeps only in-frame clones and is missing some. This sample has around 130,000 clones, with 89% found just once. Sequences were derived from peripheral blood, sampled 28 days after the second AZD1222 dose. These TCRs come from an adult who received the AZD1222 COVID-19 vaccine.

The V and J genes are TRBV10-2 and TRBJ1-4; D is perhaps TRBD1 (6 bases). V was pared by 5 bases and J by 7 bases, with 14 bases between. The CDR3 runs to 14 residues. Per the germline V gene, CDR1 is WSHSY and CDR2 is SAAADI. CDR3 coding DNA: TGCGCCAGCAGTAATAACAGGGAACCTGAAAAACTGTTTTTT. It specifies CASSNNREPEKLFF.

The table lists this clone with a count of one. The chain combines TRBV2 with TRBJ1-1; no definite D call. Germline V gene sequence: CDR1 SNHLY, CDR2 FYNNEI. Trimming took 4 bases from V and 2 from J, leaving 14 bases between them. This CDR3 is 15 amino acids long. The CDR3 DNA reads TGTGCCAGCAGTGGCGGACTCGTGGCTAACACTGAAGCTTTCTTT. Translated, it gives CASSGGLVANTEAFF.

The chain combines TRBV5-1 with TRBJ2-5, with TRBD2 matching over 7 bases. The ends lost 0 bases at V and 6 bases at J; junction bases unmatched: 14. Germline V gene sequence: CDR1 SGHRS, CDR2 YFSETQ. The length of the CDR3 is 17 residues. CDR3: CASSLVPSGREIKTQYF. CDR3 DNA: TGCGCCAGCAGCTTGGTCCCCTCGGGGCGGGAGATCAAGACCCAGTACTTC. Full variable domain (rest looked up from reference TRBV5-1 and TRBJ2-5): KAGVTQTPRYLIKTRGQQVTLSCSPISGHRSVSWYQQTPGQGLQFLFEYFSETQRNKGNFPGRFSGRQFSNSRSEMNVSTLELGDSALYLCASSLVPSGREIKTQYFGPGTRLLVL.

The J gene is TRBJ1-1, the V gene TRBV5-5; D not certain. The CDR3 runs 14 residues. V dropped 0 bases and J dropped 1 base, with 7 bases sitting between them. Looked up from germline, CDR1 is SGHKS and CDR2 is YYEKEE (reference sequence). The CDR3 loop is CASSLALRNTEAFF. The CDR3 DNA reads as TGTGCCAGCAGCTTGGCCCTCAGGAACACTGAAGCTTTCTTT.

The V and J genes are TRBV9 and TRBJ1-1; D is undetermined. CDR1 and CDR2 from the germline V gene are SGDLS and YYNGEE. Trimming left V 4 bases short and J 0 bases short, with 13 bases between. This CDR3 contains 15 residues. DNA for the CDR3: TGTGCCAGCAGCCCCTCAGGAGGCATGAACACTGAAGCTTTCTTT. Translation: CASSPSGGMNTEAFF.

The rearrangement joins TRBV3-1 (or the pseudogene TRBV3-2) to TRBJ2-1; 10 bases are a match to TRBD2. This CDR3 is 16 amino acids long. With 0 bases clipped from V and 5 bases from J, the junction kept 4 bases outside the gene matches. From germline, CDR1 is LGHDT and CDR2 YNNKEL (reference sequence). CDR3 DNA: TGTGCCAGCAGCCAAGAAGGGAGCGGGAGGGACAATGAGCAGTTCTTC. Translated: CASSQEGSGRDNEQFF.

The rearrangement uses TRBV9 and TRBJ1-2; the D gene is possibly TRBD1 (5 bases). The germline CDR1 and CDR2 sequences are SGDLS and YYNGEE. The CDR3 totals 12 residues. Trimming removed 2 bases at V and 8 bases at J, with 10 bases between. CDR3 bases: TGTGCCAGCAGCGTCAGGGCGGGGGGCTACACCTTC. Translation gives CASSVRAGGYTF. Looking up the rest from reference TRBV9 and TRBJ1-2 gives the full variable domain: DSGVTQTPKHLITATGQRVTLRCSPRSGDLSVYWYQQSLDQGLQFLIQYYNGEERAKGNILERFSAQQFPDLHSELNLSSLELGDSALYFCASSVRAGGYTFGSGTRLTVV.